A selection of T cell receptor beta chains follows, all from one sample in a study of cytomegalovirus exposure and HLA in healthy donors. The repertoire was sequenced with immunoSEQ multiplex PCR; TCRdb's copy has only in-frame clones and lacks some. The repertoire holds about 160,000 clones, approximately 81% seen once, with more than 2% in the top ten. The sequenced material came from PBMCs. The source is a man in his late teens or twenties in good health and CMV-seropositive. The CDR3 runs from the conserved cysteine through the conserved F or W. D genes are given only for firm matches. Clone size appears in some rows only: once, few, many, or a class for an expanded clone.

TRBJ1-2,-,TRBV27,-,CASRPQGFFYGYTF,TGTGCCAGCAGGCCGCAGGGGTTTTTCTATGGCTACACCTTC
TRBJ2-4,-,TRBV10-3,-,CAISESAVLAKNSQYF,TGTGCCATCAGTGAGTCAGCAGTTCTAGCCAAAAACAGTCAGTACTTC
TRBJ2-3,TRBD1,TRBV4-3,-,CASSQDVGGWGADTQYF,TGCGCCAGCAGCCAAGATGTAGGGGGCTGGGGCGCAGATACGCAGTATTTT
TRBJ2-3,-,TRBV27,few,CASSYRGYTDTQYF,TGTGCCAGCAGTTATCGGGGTTACACAGATACGCAGTATTTT
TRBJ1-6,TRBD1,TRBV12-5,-,CASGFQQGEGSPLHF,TGTGCTAGTGGTTTTCAACAGGGGGAGGGTTCACCCCTCCACTTT
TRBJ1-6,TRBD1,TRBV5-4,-,CASSWGTGTGDSPLHF,TGTGCCAGCAGCTGGGGGACCGGGACAGGGGATTCACCCCTCCACTTT
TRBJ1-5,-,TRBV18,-,CASSENAGNQPQHF,TGTGCCAGCTCCGAGAATGCTGGCAATCAGCCCCAGCATTTT
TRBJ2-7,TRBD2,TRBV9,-,CASSVTSGGNEQYF,TGTGCCAGCAGCGTAACAAGCGGGGGCAACGAGCAGTACTTC
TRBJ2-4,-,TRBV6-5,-,CASRSGTTGNSQYF,TGTGCCAGCAGATCAGGAACTACAGGGAACAGTCAGTACTTC
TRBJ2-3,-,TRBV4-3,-,CASSQDNTADTQYF,TGCGCCAGCAGCCAAGATAATACAGCAGATACGCAGTATTTT
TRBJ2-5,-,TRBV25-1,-,CASSIMETQYF,TGTGCCAGCAGTATAATGGAGACCCAGTACTTC
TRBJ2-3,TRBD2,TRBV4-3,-,CASSPSETSGHTQYF,TGCGCCAGCAGCCCGTCCGAGACTAGCGGGCATACGCAGTATTTT
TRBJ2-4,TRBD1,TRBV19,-,CASSIGQGAVAKNIQYF,TGTGCCAGTAGTATAGGACAGGGGGCAGTAGCCAAAAACATTCAGTACTTC
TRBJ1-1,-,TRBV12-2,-,CASRTRDRENTEAFF,TGTGCAAGTCGCACCCGGGACAGGGAGAACACTGAAGCTTTCTTT
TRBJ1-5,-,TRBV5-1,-,CASKQGLLQNQPQHF,TGCGCCAGCAAACAGGGTCTCCTACAGAATCAGCCCCAGCATTTT
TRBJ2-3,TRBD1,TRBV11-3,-,CASSSGGYTDTQYF,TGTGCCAGCAGCTCAGGGGGATACACAGATACGCAGTATTTT
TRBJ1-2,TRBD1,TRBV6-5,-,CASSSGQGRGYTF,TGTGCCAGCAGCTCGGGACAGGGCCGTGGCTACACCTTC
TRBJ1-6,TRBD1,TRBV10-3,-,CAISESGQGVDSPLHF,TGTGCCATCAGTGAGTCGGGACAGGGGGTAGATTCACCCCTCCACTTT
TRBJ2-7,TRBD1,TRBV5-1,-,CASSGQGGFEQYF,TGCGCCAGCAGTGGACAGGGGGGCTTCGAGCAGTACTTC
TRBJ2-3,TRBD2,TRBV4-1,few,CASSQDLAGGPDTQYF,TGCGCCAGCAGCCAAGATTTAGCGGGGGGGCCAGATACGCAGTATTTT
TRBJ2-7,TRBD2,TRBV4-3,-,CASSRRGGDEQYF,TGCGCCAGCAGCCGCCGGGGAGGGGACGAGCAGTACTTC
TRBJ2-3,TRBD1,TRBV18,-,CASSPPGQAMDTQYF,TGTGCCAGCTCACCACCGGGACAGGCCATGGATACGCAGTATTTT
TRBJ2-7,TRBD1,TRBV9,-,CASSAPPGQVEGEQYF,TGTGCCAGCAGCGCCCCCCCGGGACAGGTGGAAGGCGAGCAGTACTTC
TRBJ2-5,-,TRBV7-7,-,CASSPTPGLWETQYF,TGTGCCAGCAGCCCCACGCCAGGGCTGTGGGAGACCCAGTACTTC
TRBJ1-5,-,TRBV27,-,CASSKQGYSNQPQHF,TGTGCCAGCAGTAAGCAGGGGTATAGCAATCAGCCCCAGCATTTT
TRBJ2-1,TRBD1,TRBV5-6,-,CASSFPAGTGARNEQFF,TGTGCCAGCAGCTTCCCCGCCGGGACAGGGGCGAGGAATGAGCAGTTCTTC
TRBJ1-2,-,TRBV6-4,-,CASSDSSRGANYGYTF,TGTGCCAGCAGTGACTCGAGTCGGGGGGCTAACTATGGCTACACCTTC
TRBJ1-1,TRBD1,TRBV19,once,CASSIDLIGQAFMNTEAFF,TGTGCCAGTAGTATAGATCTCATCGGACAGGCTTTCATGAACACTGAAGCTTTCTTT
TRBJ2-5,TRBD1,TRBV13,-,CASRTTGGGETQYF,TGTGCCAGCAGGACGACAGGGGGCGGGGAGACCCAGTACTTC
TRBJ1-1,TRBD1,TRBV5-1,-,CASSQGTGGTEAFF,TGCGCTAGCAGCCAAGGGACAGGGGGCACTGAAGCTTTCTTT
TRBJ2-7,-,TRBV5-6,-,CASSLNLIEQYF,TGTGCCAGCAGCTTGAACCTAATCGAGCAGTACTTC
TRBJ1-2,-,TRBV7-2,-,CASSTGPSYGYTF,TGTGCCAGCAGCACAGGACCGTCCTATGGCTACACCTTC
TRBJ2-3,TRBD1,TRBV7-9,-,CASSLAGTGRTPSTDTQYF,TGTGCCAGCAGCTTAGCAGGGACAGGGAGGACCCCTAGCACAGATACGCAGTATTTT
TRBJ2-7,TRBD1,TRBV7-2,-,CASSSTPSGTGQYEQYF,TGTGCCAGCAGCTCCACTCCGTCTGGGACAGGGCAATACGAGCAGTACTTC